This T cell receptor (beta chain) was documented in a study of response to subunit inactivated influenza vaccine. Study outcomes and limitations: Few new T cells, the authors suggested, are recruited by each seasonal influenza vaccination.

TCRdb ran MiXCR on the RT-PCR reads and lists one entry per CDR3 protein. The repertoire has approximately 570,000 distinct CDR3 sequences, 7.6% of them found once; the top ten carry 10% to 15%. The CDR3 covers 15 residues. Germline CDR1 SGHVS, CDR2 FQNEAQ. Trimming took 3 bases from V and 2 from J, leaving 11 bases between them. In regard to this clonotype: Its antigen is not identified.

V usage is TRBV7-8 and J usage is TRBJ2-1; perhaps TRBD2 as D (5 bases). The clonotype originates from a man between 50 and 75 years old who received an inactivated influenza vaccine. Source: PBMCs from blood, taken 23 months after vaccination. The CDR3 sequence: CASSFAGTTYNEQFF. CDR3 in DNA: TGTGCCAGCAGCTTTGCGGGCACTACCTACAATGAGCAGTTCTTC.